The rows below give T cell receptor beta chains drawn from one sample of a study of T cells after posttransplantation cyclophosphamide. Measured with immunoSEQ multiplex PCR; TCRdb has only the in-frame clones, and not every one. The data hold around 37,000 clones, with more than 70% observed a single time. The sample was CD4+ T cells sorted from blood, taken approximately 2,000 days after a stem cell transplant with posttransplant cyclophosphamide. These receptors were obtained from a female patient between 35 and 55 years old who received an allogeneic stem cell transplant from a related donor, was CMV-positive, and had no GVHD. Some T cells may arise from the graft donor. The CDR3 runs from the conserved cysteine through the conserved F or W. The D gene is left open where the match is weak. Clone size, where shown, is once, few, many, or a class for clones that have expanded.

j_call cdr3_length d_call clone_size v_call cdr3_nt cdr3_aa
TRBJ2-2 15 . . TRBV6-5 TGTGCCAGCAGTTACTCGCGGGATCACACCGGGGAGCTGTTTTTT CASSYSRDHTGELFF
TRBJ2-7 14 TRBD2 . TRBV19 TGTGCCAGTAGTCCCGGCGGGGGGCTCTACGAGCAGTACTTC CASSPGGGLYEQYF
TRBJ1-1 15 . . TRBV7-8 TGTGCCAGCAGCTTAGTGGTCGGGGGGAACACTGAAGCTTTCTTT CASSLVVGGNTEAFF
TRBJ2-1 16 TRBD2 few TRBV7-9 TGTGCCAGCAGCCCGTCGGGGCGGGGGGGCTTTGGTGAGCAGTTCTTC CASSPSGRGGFGEQFF
TRBJ1-6 15 . once TRBV11-2 TGTGCCAGCAGCCAAGGGAGGGTGGTATACTCACCCCTCCACTTT CASSQGRVVYSPLHF
TRBJ2-3 15 . . TRBV9 TGTGCCAGCAGCGTATTAGGGGCAGGCACAGATACGCAGTATTTT CASSVLGAGTDTQYF
TRBJ2-7 15 . . TRBV21-1 TGTGCCAGCAGCAGAAGCTCGGACGGGAGATACGAGCAGTACTTC CASSRSSDGRYEQYF
TRBJ2-5 15 TRBD2 . TRBV6-5 TGTGCCAGCAGTATGACCCTAGCGGGGGGTGAGACCCAGTACTTC CASSMTLAGGETQYF
TRBJ2-1 15 . . TRBV11-2 TGTGCCAGCAGCTTAGACGGGATGGCCTACAATGAGCAGTTCTTC CASSLDGMAYNEQFF
TRBJ1-1 15 . . TRBV2 TGTGCCAGCAGGCCAGACAGGAACTCGAACACTGAAGCTTTCTTT CASRPDRNSNTEAFF
TRBJ2-3 15 TRBD1 . TRBV5-1 TGCGCCAGCAGCGCCGGGACAGGGGGCACAGATACGCAGTATTTT CASSAGTGGTDTQYF
TRBJ2-5 15 TRBD2 . TRBV19 TGTGCCAGCAAGACTAGCGGGGGACCGGGGGAGACCCAGTACTTC CASKTSGGPGETQYF
TRBJ2-3 14 TRBD2 . TRBV7-2 TGTGCCAGCAGCTCAGGACTAGTTGGTGATACGCAGTATTTT CASSSGLVGDTQYF
TRBJ1-2 15 TRBD1 . TRBV7-2 TGTGCCAGCAGCTTAAGACAGGGAGCTGTCTATGGCTACACCTTC CASSLRQGAVYGYTF
TRBJ1-1 15 TRBD1 . TRBV2 TGTGCCAGCAGTTTACGACAGGGTGGAAACACTGAAGCTTTCTTT CASSLRQGGNTEAFF